These 23 T cell receptor beta chains came from one sample sequenced in a study of blood T cell repertoires in COVID-19. The table came from immunoSEQ multiplex PCR; TCRdb's copy has only in-frame clones and leaves some out. The sample records about 410,000 clones, 86% being singletons. Sequencing was performed on peripheral blood. Receptors were obtained from a woman aged 25-40 years with active or convalescent COVID-19.

This chain joins TRBV11-2 and TRBJ2-3; TRBD2 agrees at 8 bases. The CDR3 contains 14 residues. Unmatched junction bases numbered 8, after V lost 4 bases and J lost 8 bases. Germline CDR1 reads SGHAT; CDR2 reads FQNNGV. The CDR3, as DNA: TGTGCCAGCAGCTCGGGACTAGGCTCCCCTACGCAGTATTTT. Encoded protein: CASSSGLGSPTQYF. The variable domain in full, with the rest retrieved from reference TRBV11-2 and TRBJ2-3, is EAGVAQSPRYKIIEKRQSVAFWCNPISGHATLYWYQQILGQGPKLLIQFQNNGVVDDSQLPKDRFSAERLKGVDSTLKIQPAKLEDSAVYLCASSSGLGSPTQYFGPGTRLTVL.

J is TRBJ2-1 and V is TRBV6-5; 7 bases match TRBD1. Unmatched junction bases numbered 7, after V lost 7 bases and J lost 4 bases. CDR1 and CDR2 (germline): MNHEY, SVGAGI. This CDR3 region has 14 residues. CDR3 bases: TGTGCCAGCATCATGACAGGGATTTACAATGAGCAGTTCTTC. It translates to CASIMTGIYNEQFF.

The chain recombines TRBV5-1 with TRBJ2-3, with TRBD2 matching 10 bases. The CDR3 is 15 amino acids. Germline V CDR1 and CDR2: SGHRS, YFSETQ. J gave up 3 bases and V 4 bases, and 5 bases lay outside the gene matches. CDR3 nucleotides: TGCGCCAGCAGCACACTAGCGGGAAGAACAGATACGCAGTATTTT. Protein product: CASSTLAGRTDTQYF.

V usage is TRBV12-3 or TRBV12-4 and J usage is TRBJ2-7; the D gene is possibly TRBD1 (5 bases). The CDR3 sequence is 13 residues long. Trimming stripped 2 bases from V and 5 bases from J, with 10 bases between. CDR3 DNA sequence: TGTGCCAGCAGTTTAACGGACATAAACGAGCAGTACTTC. Amino acid sequence: CASSLTDINEQYF.

The chain employs TRBV27 and TRBJ1-6, with D maybe TRBD1 (6 bases). Germline V gene lookup returns CDR1 MNHEY and CDR2 SMNVEV (reference sequence). The CDR3 has 14 residues. V lost 5 bases to trimming and J lost 7 bases, with 12 bases between them. The CDR3 is CASSNREGNSPLHF. CDR3 coding DNA: TGTGCCAGCAGTAACAGGGAAGGAAATTCACCCCTCCACTTT.

This chain links TRBV7-2 with TRBJ2-7; possibly TRBD2 for D (6 bases). Per germline, CDR1 SGHTA and CDR2 FQGNSA. The length of the CDR3 is 16 residues. V was shortened by 1 base and J by 2 bases, with 15 bases between the two germline ends. The CDR3 bases are TGTGCCAGCAGCTTAGAGCCTAGCGCGGGACCCTACGAGCAGTACTTC. It encodes CASSLEPSAGPYEQYF.

The gene calls are TRBV19 and TRBJ2-1; 8 bases align to TRBD2. The CDR3 covers 16 residues. V gave up 7 bases and J gave up 4 bases; unmatched junction bases: 12. Germline CDR1 LNHDA, CDR2 SQIVND (reference sequence). The CDR3 bases are TGTGCCAGTACCACGCACATTAGCGGGGAGTACAATGAGCAGTTCTTC. Protein: CASTTHISGEYNEQFF. The full variable domain, its missing parts supplied by reference TRBV19 and TRBJ2-1, is DGGITQSPKYLFRKEGQNVTLSCEQNLNHDAMYWYRQDPGQGLRLIYYSQIVNDFQKGDIAEGYSVSREKKESFPLTVTSAQKNPTAFYLCASTTHISGEYNEQFFGPGTRLTVL.

The chain recombines TRBV4-1 with TRBJ2-3, with D possibly matching TRBD2 (6 bases). Trimming took 4 bases from V and 2 from J, leaving 19 bases between them. CDR3 length equals 17 residues. In germline, CDR1 is MGHRA, CDR2 YSYEKL. The CDR3 nucleotides read TGCGCCAGCAGCCCACTGGACTACCAGATTGACACAGATACGCAGTATTTT. Amino acids: CASSPLDYQIDTDTQYF.

This clone was seen a few times. This chain uses TRBV10-3 with TRBJ1-2; 9 bases align to TRBD1. This CDR3 region has 14 residues. CDR1 ENHRY and CDR2 SYGVKD come from the germline V gene. Losses at the gene ends were 6 bases for V and 8 bases for J; bases not matched to a gene: 10. The CDR3 here is CAISPGQGIEGYTF. As DNA, the CDR3 is TGTGCCATCAGCCCGGGACAGGGTATAGAAGGCTACACCTTC.

This chain connects TRBV11-2 to TRBJ2-1, with 7 bases that match TRBD2. The CDR3 consists of 15 residues. Germline V gene data show CDR1 as SGHAT and CDR2 as FQNNGV. With V trimmed by 1 base and J by 6 bases, 6 bases remained unmatched. CDR3 sequence (DNA): TGTGCCAGCAGCTTAGCCCCGGGGGGAGGCAATGAGCAGTTCTTC. It encodes CASSLAPGGGNEQFF.

This chain joins TRBV5-1 and TRBJ2-7; 9 positions agree with TRBD1. The length of the CDR3 is 15 residues. Germline V gene data show CDR1 as SGHRS and CDR2 as YFSETQ. V lost 0 bases to trimming and J lost 4 bases; unmatched junction nucleotides: 5. Here the CDR3 reads CASSLDRDRDYEQYF. In DNA, the CDR3 is TGCGCCAGCAGCTTGGACCGGGACAGGGATTACGAGCAGTACTTC.

The chain couples TRBV19 to TRBJ2-7; TRBD2 matches 7 bases. This CDR3 spans 15 amino acids. Germline loops: CDR1 LNHDA, CDR2 SQIVND (reference sequence). V lost 3 bases and J lost 3; bases outside the gene matches: 8. The CDR3 reads CASSIIMGGVYEQYF. CDR3 bases: TGTGCCAGTAGTATTATTATGGGGGGGGTCTACGAGCAGTACTTC. Supplemented by reference TRBV19 and TRBJ2-7, the full variable domain reads DGGITQSPKYLFRKEGQNVTLSCEQNLNHDAMYWYRQDPGQGLRLIYYSQIVNDFQKGDIAEGYSVSREKKESFPLTVTSAQKNPTAFYLCASSIIMGGVYEQYFGPGTRLTVT.

The V gene is TRBV5-1, the J gene TRBJ2-3; 9 bases are shared with TRBD2. V gave up 0 bases and J gave up 3 bases; unmatched junction bases: 8. Germline CDR1 SGHRS, CDR2 YFSETQ. The CDR3 spans 17 residues. CDR3 coding DNA: TGCGCCAGCAGCTTGGGGAGAGGTAGCGGGAGAACAGATACGCAGTATTTT. Translated: CASSLGRGSGRTDTQYF.

The rearrangement uses TRBV29-1 and TRBJ2-2; D is possibly TRBD1 (6 bases). CDR3 length: 13 amino acids. V was pared by 7 bases and J by 1 base, with 10 bases between. In germline, CDR1 is SQVTM, CDR2 ANQGSEA. The CDR3 coding sequence is TGCAGCGCCCCGGGACAGAACACCGGGGAGCTGTTTTTT. It yields the protein CSAPGQNTGELFF.

The chain is built from TRBV7-9 and TRBJ2-1; possible D gene TRBD2, 5 bases. The V gene's germline CDR1 is SEHNR and CDR2 FQNEAQ (reference sequence). Trimming pared 1 base from V and 2 bases from J, leaving 9 bases between. The CDR3 runs 15 residues. The CDR3 DNA sequence: TGTGCCAGCAGCTTAGGAGCGGAGCCCTACAATGAGCAGTTCTTC. Translation: CASSLGAEPYNEQFF.

The chain links TRBV3-1 (or the pseudogene TRBV3-2) to TRBJ1-1; a possible D gene is TRBD1 (5 bases). Germline CDR1 and CDR2: LGHDT and YNNKEL (reference sequence). Trimming pared 4 bases from V and 4 bases from J, leaving 10 bases between. This CDR3 region has 13 residues. This CDR3 is CASSPLRATEAFF. For the CDR3, the DNA is TGTGCCAGCAGCCCCCTCAGGGCCACTGAAGCTTTCTTT.

The chain is built from TRBV19 and TRBJ2-1; a possible D gene is TRBD2 (7 bases). From germline, CDR1 is LNHDA and CDR2 SQIVND (reference sequence). V was shortened by 8 bases and J by 3 bases, with 26 bases between the two germline ends. The CDR3 has 18 amino acids. In DNA form, the CDR3 reads TGTGCCAGTCGTAGGGGGGGCAGAGACTCAACGCGCTACAATGAGCAGTTCTTC. Translating gives CASRRGGRDSTRYNEQFF.

This clone was seen a single time. V is TRBV19 and J is TRBJ1-2; D may be TRBD1 (5 bases). CDR3 size: 12 residues. Trimming stripped 9 bases from V and 2 bases from J, with 10 bases between. Germline CDR1 and CDR2: LNHDA and SQIVND (reference sequence). The CDR3 DNA follows: TGTGCCAGCCCGGGGGGAAACTATGGCTACACCTTC. The encoded protein is CASPGGNYGYTF.

V and J are TRBV5-1 and TRBJ2-2, with 10 bases matching TRBD2. The CDR3 has 16 amino acids. The V segment lost 0 bases and the J segment 4 bases; nucleotides outside the gene matches: 3. The V gene's germline CDR1 is SGHRS and CDR2 YFSETQ. Written as DNA, the CDR3 is TGCGCCAGCAGCTTGGCTCTAGCGGGAGTCACCGGGGAGCTGTTTTTT. This translates into CASSLALAGVTGELFF.

A few counts support this clone. Here the CDR3 reads CSVETGDGPQHF. As DNA, the CDR3 is TGCAGCGTTGAAACGGGGGACGGGCCCCAGCATTTT. The chain carries TRBV29-1 and TRBJ1-5; TRBD1 might be the D (5 bases). Germline CDR1 reads SQVTM; CDR2 reads ANQGSEA. The CDR3 is made up of 12 amino acids. Trimming removed 2 bases at V and 9 bases at J, with 11 bases between.

V and J are TRBV2 and TRBJ2-3; 14 nucleotides line up with TRBD2. The junction had 3 bases not matched to a gene; V was cut back by 5 bases and J by 2 bases. The CDR3 loop spans 16 amino acids. Germline V gene data show CDR1 as SNHLY and CDR2 as FYNNEI. Written as DNA, the CDR3 is TGTGCCAGCAGTCTGGGACTAGCGGGGGACACAGATACGCAGTATTTT. Amino acids: CASSLGLAGDTDTQYF. Full variable domain (remainder filled in from reference TRBV2 and TRBJ2-3): EPEVTQTPSHQVTQMGQEVILRCVPISNHLYFYWYRQILGQKVEFLVSFYNNEISEKSEIFDDQFSVERPDGSNFTLKIRSTKLEDSAMYFCASSLGLAGDTDTQYFGPGTRLTVL.

The chain recombines TRBV7-7 with TRBJ2-1, with 10 bases fitting TRBD2. Germline values: CDR1 SSHAT, CDR2 FNYEAQ (reference sequence). With V trimmed by 1 base and J by 9 bases, 6 bases remained unmatched. This CDR3 comprises 15 residues. The CDR3 nucleotides are TGTGCCAGCAGCTTAGTAGCGGGGGGCCGGGGTGAGCAGTTCTTC. Amino acid sequence: CASSLVAGGRGEQFF.

This clone was counted a single time. The gene calls are TRBV5-5 and TRBJ2-7, with D perhaps matching TRBD2 (6 bases). Germline V CDR1 and CDR2: SGHKS, YYEKEE (reference sequence). Trimming stripped 2 bases from V and 5 bases from J, with 14 bases between. The CDR3 totals 14 residues. The CDR3 here is CASSLLDYKNEQYF. The CDR3 bases are TGTGCCAGCAGCTTACTGGACTACAAAAACGAGCAGTACTTC.